The 18 T cell receptor beta chains given below trace back to one sample, sequenced in a study of T cell changes during pregnancy in multiple sclerosis. TCRdb's table, derived via immunoSEQ multiplex PCR, lists solely in-frame clones and lacks some. The data show over 30,000 clones, roughly 92% seen once. Sequencing input: PBMCs (not recorded whether the cells were cultured). The receptor source for this set is a female donor with multiple sclerosis, enrolled in a pregnancy study.

The CDR3 nucleotides read TGTGCCAGCAGCTTTGACAGGCAACACTCCTACGAGCAGTACTTC. It specifies CASSFDRQHSYEQYF. V usage is TRBV7-2 and J usage is TRBJ2-7, with a weak D call TRBD1 (6 bases). V was pared by 3 bases and J by 0 bases, with 12 bases between. The CDR3 length is 15 residues. CDR1 is SGHTA, CDR2 FQGNSA, per germline.

The sample holds one count of this clone. The chain recombines TRBV11-2 with TRBJ2-2, with TRBD2 identical over 9 bases. The CDR3 covers 18 residues. J lost 1 base, V lost 2 bases, and 8 bases had no gene match. Germline CDR1 is SGHAT and CDR2 is FQNNGV. The CDR3 DNA reads TGTGCCAGCAGCTTAAGGGGGCGCGGGAGGGAGAACACCGGGGAGCTGTTTTTT. Translation: CASSLRGRGRENTGELFF.

The gene calls are TRBV27 and TRBJ2-1, with 8 positions matching TRBD2. Germline values: CDR1 MNHEY, CDR2 SMNVEV (reference sequence). J lost 4 bases, V lost 0 bases, and 5 bases had no gene match. The CDR3 sequence is 16 residues long. CDR3 DNA sequence: TGTGCCAGCAGTTTATCAACAGCGGGAGTTTACAATGAGCAGTTCTTC. Its translation is CASSLSTAGVYNEQFF.

The chain links TRBV5-4 to TRBJ2-1, with 8 bases fitting TRBD2. Germline CDR1 SGHNT, CDR2 YYREEE (reference sequence). This CDR3 has 15 amino acids. The junction had 4 bases not matched to a gene; V was cut back by 1 base and J by 4 bases. This CDR3 is CASSLMTGGYNEQFF. The CDR3 nucleotides read TGTGCCAGCAGCTTGATGACGGGAGGGTACAATGAGCAGTTCTTC.

This chain links TRBV30 with TRBJ1-1; D perhaps matches TRBD1 (5 bases). The CDR3 extends over 12 amino acids. The V end lost 0 bases, the J end lost 8 bases, and 10 bases lay between the germline ends. Germline V lookup: CDR1 GTSNPN, CDR2 SVGIG (reference sequence). This CDR3 is CAWSVQGAEAFF. The CDR3 bases are TGTGCCTGGAGTGTACAAGGGGCAGAAGCTTTCTTT.

The gene calls are TRBV6-6 and TRBJ1-1; weak D call: TRBD1 (6 bases). Germline V lookup: CDR1 MNHNY, CDR2 SVGAGI (reference sequence). V lost 6 bases, J lost 2 bases, and 19 bases lay in between. The CDR3 has 16 residues. The CDR3 DNA is TGTGCCAGCAGACCTATTACAGGGATCCAAAACACTGAAGCTTTCTTT. Translated: CASRPITGIQNTEAFF.

This clone was detected once. The CDR3 region is CASSEGPRNYGYTF. Written as DNA, the CDR3 is TGCGCCAGCAGTGAAGGACCTCGGAACTATGGCTACACCTTC. The genes are TRBV10-1 and TRBJ1-2, with D unclear. V shed 3 bases and J shed 2 bases, with 10 bases lying between them. This CDR3 spans 14 amino acids. CDR1 WNHNN and CDR2 SYGVQD come from the germline V gene (reference sequence).

The chain carries TRBV7-9 and TRBJ1-1; TRBD1 matches 9 bases. CDR1 and CDR2 from the germline V gene are SEHNR and FQNEAQ (reference sequence). V was clipped by 5 bases and J by 5 bases; unmatched bases: 6. The CDR3 is 14 residues long. The CDR3 nucleotides are TGTGCCAGCAGCCCGGGACAGGGTTTGACTGAAGCTTTCTTT. It specifies CASSPGQGLTEAFF. The whole variable domain, filled in from reference TRBV7-9 and TRBJ1-1, reads DTGVSQNPRHKITKRGQNVTFRCDPISEHNRLYWYRQTLGQGPEFLTYFQNEAQLEKSRLLSDRFSAERPKGSFSTLEIQRTEQGDSAMYLCASSPGQGLTEAFFGQGTRLTVV.

The chain combines TRBV4-3 with TRBJ2-7; the D gene is possibly TRBD2 (6 bases). V was clipped by 0 bases and J by 3 bases, with 12 bases between them. CDR3 length: 15 residues. The germline V gene encodes CDR1 LGHNA and CDR2 YSLEER. The CDR3 loop is CASSQDLSGNYEQYF. The CDR3 coding sequence is TGCGCCAGCAGCCAAGATCTTAGCGGAAACTACGAGCAGTACTTC.

The chain combines TRBV5-1 with TRBJ2-2; no clear D gene. V lost 0 bases and J 2 bases, leaving 2 bases between the germline ends. CDR1 and CDR2 (germline): SGHRS, YFSETQ. The CDR3 has 13 residues. The CDR3 DNA follows: TGCGCCAGCAGCTTGGGAAACACCGGGGAGCTGTTTTTT. Its translation is CASSLGNTGELFF.

J is TRBJ2-3 and V is TRBV5-5; no reliable D call. The CDR3 runs 14 residues. V gave up 3 bases and J gave up 8 bases, with 16 bases separating them. In germline, CDR1 is SGHKS, CDR2 YYEKEE (reference sequence). The CDR3 sequence: CASSSSSPPATQYF. In nucleotides, the CDR3 is TGTGCCAGCAGCTCCTCCTCCCCCCCTGCTACGCAGTATTTT.

The V gene is TRBV18, the J gene TRBJ2-2, with D tentatively TRBD2 (6 bases). V lost 5 bases and J lost 1, with 8 bases in between. Germline CDR1 KGHSH, CDR2 LQKENI. The CDR3 has 14 residues. Here the CDR3 DNA reads TGTGCCAGCTCAGCGGGGCTGAACACCGGGGAGCTGTTTTTT. As protein: CASSAGLNTGELFF.

The chain uses TRBV11-2 and TRBJ2-2; D is unresolved. The V and J ends lost 1 base and 4 bases respectively, with 13 bases between them. This CDR3 is built from 16 residues. Germline V gives CDR1 SGHAT, CDR2 FQNNGV. CDR3 region: CASSLALVGSTGELFF. Here the CDR3 DNA reads TGTGCCAGCAGCTTAGCGTTAGTAGGTTCCACCGGGGAGCTGTTTTTT.

V is TRBV7-2 and J is TRBJ1-4, with unresolved D. Trimming stripped 2 bases from V and 7 bases from J, with 8 bases between. Germline V gives CDR1 SGHTA, CDR2 FQGNSA. CDR3 length equals 13 residues. This CDR3 is CASSLTVSEKLFF. CDR3 in DNA: TGTGCCAGCAGCTTAACGGTATCTGAAAAACTGTTTTTT.

This chain joins TRBV11-3 and TRBJ2-1; 10 bases are shared with TRBD2. V shed 6 bases and J 2 bases; nucleotides not matched to a gene: 4. Germline CDR1 SGHNT, CDR2 YENEEA. This CDR3 has 15 amino acids. CDR3 bases: TGTGCCAGCAGGGTTAGCGGGAGGCCCTACAATGAGCAGTTCTTC. Its protein is CASRVSGRPYNEQFF.

DNA of the CDR3: TGTGCCAGCATCGGGCAGCCGGCAGGGGAGACCCAGTACTTC. Translated: CASIGQPAGETQYF. The chain is built from TRBV2 and TRBJ2-5; TRBD1 might be the D (5 bases). Trimming removed 7 bases at V and 5 bases at J, with 17 bases between. The CDR3 extends over 14 amino acids. CDR1 is SNHLY and CDR2 is FYNNEI in the germline V gene.

This chain joins TRBV28 and TRBJ1-3; D is possibly TRBD1 (5 bases). Germline CDR1 is MDHEN and CDR2 is SYDVKM. Between the trimmed V and J ends, which lost 2 bases and 0 bases, there was a span of 14 bases. This CDR3 comprises 17 residues. The CDR3 DNA follows: TGTGCCAGCAGTTTACGGACATGGAATCTCTCTGGAAACACCATATATTTT. Translated: CASSLRTWNLSGNTIYF.

The CDR3 DNA follows: TGTGCCTGGGGACAGCAGGCGGGCACTGAAGCTTTCTTT. Protein product: CAWGQQAGTEAFF. The V gene is TRBV30, the J gene TRBJ1-1; D possibly corresponds to TRBD1 (6 bases). The CDR3 length is 13 residues. The germline V gene has CDR1 GTSNPN and CDR2 SVGIG (reference sequence). V lost 5 bases and J 4 bases, leaving 14 bases between the germline ends.